This entry is about one T cell receptor beta chain. This sample is drawn from a study of blood T cell repertoires in COVID-19. Overall study context: Samples came from the United States, Italy and Spain, spanning acute and convalescent COVID-19. From T cells, B-cell-depleted T cells, or PBMCs came the material, which was cDNA or gDNA.

The CDR3 extends over 15 amino acids. The germline V gene has CDR1 SGDLS and CDR2 YYNGEE. V gave up 6 bases and J gave up 2 bases, with 17 bases separating them. Per the study methods: Reference gene primer amplification yielded estimated nucleated cell counts. The protocol was immunoSEQ multiplex PCR, while the TCRdb copy is restricted to in-frame clones and leaves out a portion. D and trimming come from the DNA, and the V and J calls and clone size come from that table. The table has about 190,000 clones, around 83% seen once. The chain is built from TRBV9 and TRBJ1-2, with D hard to call. Sequencing was performed on peripheral blood. This TCR was recovered from a man over 45 with active or convalescent COVID-19. This CDR3 is CASKAVNSLNYGYTF. In nucleotides, the CDR3 is TGTGCCAGCAAGGCAGTAAACAGCCTAAACTATGGCTACACCTTC.